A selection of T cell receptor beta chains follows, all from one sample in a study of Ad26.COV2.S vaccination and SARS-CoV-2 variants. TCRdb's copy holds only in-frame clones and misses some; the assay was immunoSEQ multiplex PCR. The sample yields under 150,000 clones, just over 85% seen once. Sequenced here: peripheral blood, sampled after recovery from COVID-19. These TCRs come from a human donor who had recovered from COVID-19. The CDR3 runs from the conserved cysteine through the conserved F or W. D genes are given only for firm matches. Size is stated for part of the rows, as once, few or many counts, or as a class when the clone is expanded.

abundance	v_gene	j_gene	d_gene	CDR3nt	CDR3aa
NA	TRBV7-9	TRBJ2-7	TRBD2	TGTGCCAGCAGCTTGGGACTAGCGAATTACGAGCAGTACTTC	CASSLGLANYEQYF
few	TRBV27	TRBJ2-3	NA	TGTGCCAGCAATGGGAATACAGATACGCAGTATTTT	CASNGNTDTQYF
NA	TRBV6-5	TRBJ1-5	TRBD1	TGTGCCAGCAGGCGGGGGACAGGGGGAGATCAGCCCCAGCATTTT	CASRRGTGGDQPQHF
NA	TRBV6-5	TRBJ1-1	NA	TGTGCCAGCAGGCTAGGGGGGAGGAACACTGAAGCTTTCTTT	CASRLGGRNTEAFF
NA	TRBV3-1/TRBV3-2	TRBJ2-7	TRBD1	TGTGCCAGCAGCCCCAAGGACAGGGCGACCTCCTACGAGCAGTACTTC	CASSPKDRATSYEQYF
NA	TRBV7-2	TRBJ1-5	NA	TGTGCCAGCAGCCAAGAAGGGTATAGCAATCAGCCCCAGCATTTT	CASSQEGYSNQPQHF
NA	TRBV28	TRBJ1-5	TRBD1	TGTGCCAGCAGGATTGACAGGGCCCGATATAGCAATCAGCCCCAGCATTTT	CASRIDRARYSNQPQHF
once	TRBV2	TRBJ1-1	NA	TGTGCCAGCATGGATGTGCTGGCAGCTTTCTTT	CASMDVLAAFF
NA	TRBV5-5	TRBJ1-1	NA	TGTGCCAGCAGCTATACCGGGACAATGAACACTGAAGCTTTCTTT	CASSYTGTMNTEAFF
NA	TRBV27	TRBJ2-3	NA	TGTGCCAGCAGTTTTTACGAGGGCTTACGCTCAGATACGCAGTATTTT	CASSFYEGLRSDTQYF
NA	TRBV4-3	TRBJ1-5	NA	TGCGCCAGCAGCCAAGAAGCTAGGGGGAGGCAGCCCCAGCATTTT	CASSQEARGRQPQHF
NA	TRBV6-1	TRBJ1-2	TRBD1	TGTGCCAGCAGTGACGCAGGGACAGGGAGTTTTGTGTATGGCTACACCTTC	CASSDAGTGSFVYGYTF
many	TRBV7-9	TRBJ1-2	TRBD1	TGTGCCAGCAGCCCCGGGACAGGGGCCGGCTACACCTTC	CASSPGTGAGYTF
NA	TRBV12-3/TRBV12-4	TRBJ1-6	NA	TGTGCCAGCAGTACGCGGAATAATTCACCCCTCCACTTT	CASSTRNNSPLHF
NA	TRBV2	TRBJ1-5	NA	TGTGCCAGCAGTTCATTTAGCAATCAGCCCCAGCATTTT	CASSSFSNQPQHF
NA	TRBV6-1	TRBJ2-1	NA	TGTGCCAGCAGTGAAGGGGGAAATGAGCAGTTCTTC	CASSEGGNEQFF
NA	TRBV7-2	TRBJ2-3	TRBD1	TGTGCCAGCAGCCCCGGGACAGGGGTACCCACAGATACGCAGTATTTT	CASSPGTGVPTDTQYF
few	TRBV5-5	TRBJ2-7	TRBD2	TGTGCCAGCAGCGGTGAAGGGACTAGCGGGTTTATAACCTACGAGCAGTACTTC	CASSGEGTSGFITYEQYF
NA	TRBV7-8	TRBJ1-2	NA	TGTGCCAGCAGCTTAGCCGGGACCTTTTTAAGGGGCTACACCTTC	CASSLAGTFLRGYTF
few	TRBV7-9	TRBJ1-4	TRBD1	TGTGCCAGCAGCTTGCACGGGACAGGAGGTGAAAAACTGTTTTTT	CASSLHGTGGEKLFF
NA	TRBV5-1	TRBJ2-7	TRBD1	TGCGCCAGCAGCCCAGGACAGGGGGCTACCTACGAGCAGTACTTC	CASSPGQGATYEQYF
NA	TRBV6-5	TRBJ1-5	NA	TGTGCCAGCAGCTACAGGGTGGGTCAGCCCCAGCATTTT	CASSYRVGQPQHF
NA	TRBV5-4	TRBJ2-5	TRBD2	TGTGCCAGCAGCGCCCCCGCCCCTGGGGGGGGAAGAGGGGAGACCCAGTACTTC	CASSAPAPGGGRGETQYF
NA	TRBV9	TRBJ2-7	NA	TGTGCCAGCAGCCCGGCCGGGACTGCAAAATACGAGCAGTACTTC	CASSPAGTAKYEQYF
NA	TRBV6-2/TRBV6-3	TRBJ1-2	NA	TGTGCCAGCAGCAAAGGGACCTCTAACTATGGCTACACCTTC	CASSKGTSNYGYTF
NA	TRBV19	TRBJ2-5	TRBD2	TGTGCCAGTAGTCCGAGGGACGGCGGGGAGGGGGAGACCCAGTACTTC	CASSPRDGGEGETQYF
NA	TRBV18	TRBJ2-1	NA	TGTGCCAGCTCCGAGCGGGACAGAAGAACCCACGAGCAGTTCTTC	CASSERDRRTHEQFF
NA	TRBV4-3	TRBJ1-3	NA	TGCGCCAGCAGCCCTGATCCGAACTTATTTGGAAACACCATATATTTT	CASSPDPNLFGNTIYF
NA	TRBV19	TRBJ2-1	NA	TGTGCCAGTAGTATCTCCGCCCCCAATGAGCAGTTCTTC	CASSISAPNEQFF
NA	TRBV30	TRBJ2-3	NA	TGTGCCTGGGCTCCGGGGGCCATACGAGATACGCAGTATTTT	CAWAPGAIRDTQYF
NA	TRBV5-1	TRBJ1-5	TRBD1	TGCGCCAGCAGCTTGGCCGACAGGGGGATAGGGAGCAATCAGCCCCAGCATTTT	CASSLADRGIGSNQPQHF
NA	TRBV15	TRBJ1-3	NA	TGTGCCACCAGAGGAGGCGGTAACACCATATATTTT	CATRGGGNTIYF
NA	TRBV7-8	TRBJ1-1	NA	TGTGCCAGCAGCTACTACTTGGACACTGAAGCTTTCTTT	CASSYYLDTEAFF
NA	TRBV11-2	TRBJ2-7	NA	TGTGCCAGCAGCTCCCTCAGGAACACCTACGAGCAGTACTTC	CASSSLRNTYEQYF
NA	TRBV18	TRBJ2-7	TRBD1	TGTGCCAGCTCACCAGTCGGCGGGACAGGCTCTCTCGAGCAGTACTTC	CASSPVGGTGSLEQYF
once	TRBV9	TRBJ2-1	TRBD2	TGTGCCAGCAGCGTAGTGCTAGCGGGGGGGCGAGATGAGCAGTTCTTC	CASSVVLAGGRDEQFF
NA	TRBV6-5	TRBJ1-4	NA	TGTGCCAGCAGATTCGCACAGGGAGGGGGTGAAAAACTGTTTTTT	CASRFAQGGGEKLFF
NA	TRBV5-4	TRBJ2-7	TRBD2	TGTGCCAGCAGCTTGGAGGGACTAGTTGACGAGCAGTACTTC	CASSLEGLVDEQYF
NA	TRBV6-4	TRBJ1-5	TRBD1	TGTGCCAGCAGTGAGGAACAGGGGCATCAGCCCCAGCATTTT	CASSEEQGHQPQHF
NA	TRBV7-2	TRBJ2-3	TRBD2	TGTGCCAGCAGCTCGGGGGGGTTAGGGATAACAGATACGCAGTATTTT	CASSSGGLGITDTQYF
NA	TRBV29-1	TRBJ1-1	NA	TGCAGCGTTGTCGGCGTAACGGTGAACACTGAAGCTTTCTTT	CSVVGVTVNTEAFF
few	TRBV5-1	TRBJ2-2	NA	TGCGCCAGCAGCGGGGACGGTACGGGGGCGCTCACCGGGGAGCTGTTTTTT	CASSGDGTGALTGELFF
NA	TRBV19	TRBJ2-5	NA	TGTGCCAGTAGTATTGGGGTGGGTGTGGAGACCCAGTACTTC	CASSIGVGVETQYF
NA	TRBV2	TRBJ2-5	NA	TGTGCCAGCATATCCCCAGGGAACCAAGAGACCCAGTACTTC	CASISPGNQETQYF
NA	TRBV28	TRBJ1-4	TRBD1	TGTGCCAGCAGTTCGTTCCCGACAGGGGCTAATGAAAAACTGTTTTTT	CASSSFPTGANEKLFF
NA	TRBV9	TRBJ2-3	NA	TGTGCCAGCAGCGCCGACAGCACAGGTGGGGATACGCAGTATTTT	CASSADSTGGDTQYF
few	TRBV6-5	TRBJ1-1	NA	TGTGCCAGCAGTTACTCTAGGGGTAACACTGAAGCTTTCTTT	CASSYSRGNTEAFF
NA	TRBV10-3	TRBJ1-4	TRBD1	TGTGCCATCAGTGAGACGGACAGGGGGCTTATGAATGAAAAACTGTTTTTT	CAISETDRGLMNEKLFF
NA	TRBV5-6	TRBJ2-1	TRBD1	TGTGCCAGCAGCTTGAGCTGGGATCGTAGGACAGGGGAGTATGAGCAGTTCTTC	CASSLSWDRRTGEYEQFF
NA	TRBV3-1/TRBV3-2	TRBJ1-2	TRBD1	TGTGCCAGCAGCCAAGACGGGGGGACAGGGACTGGCTACACCTTC	CASSQDGGTGTGYTF
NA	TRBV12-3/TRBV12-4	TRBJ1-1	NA	TGTGCCAGCAGGCCGGGTGGGACTGAAGCTTTCTTT	CASRPGGTEAFF
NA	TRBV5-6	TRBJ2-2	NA	TGTGCCAGCAGCTTGGGGAAAACCGGGGAGCTGTTTTTT	CASSLGKTGELFF
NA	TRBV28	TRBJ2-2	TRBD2	TGTGCCAGCAGTTCGCAGACTAGCGGGGGGCCAAACACCGGGGAGCTGTTTTTT	CASSSQTSGGPNTGELFF
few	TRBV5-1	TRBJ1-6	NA	TGCGCCAGCAGCTTGGCCGCGGGGCTACCGTCGTCACCCCTCCACTTT	CASSLAAGLPSSPLHF
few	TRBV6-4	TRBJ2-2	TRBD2	TGTGCCAGCAGTGACAGCGTAGCGGGGCCGAACACCGGGGAGCTGTTTTTT	CASSDSVAGPNTGELFF
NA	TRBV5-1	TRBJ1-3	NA	TGCGCCAGCAGCTTGACGACCTCTGGTGGAAACACCATATATTTT	CASSLTTSGGNTIYF
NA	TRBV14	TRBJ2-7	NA	TGTGCCAGCAGCCAAGATCGATTGGTCCGCCCCGAGTCAGAGCAGTACTTC	CASSQDRLVRPESEQYF
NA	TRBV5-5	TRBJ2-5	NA	TGTGCCAGCAGCTTGTACGTTCGAGAGACCCAGTACTTC	CASSLYVRETQYF
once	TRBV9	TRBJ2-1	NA	TGTGCCAGCAGCTTCCTTAGCTCCTACAATGAGCAGTTCTTC	CASSFLSSYNEQFF